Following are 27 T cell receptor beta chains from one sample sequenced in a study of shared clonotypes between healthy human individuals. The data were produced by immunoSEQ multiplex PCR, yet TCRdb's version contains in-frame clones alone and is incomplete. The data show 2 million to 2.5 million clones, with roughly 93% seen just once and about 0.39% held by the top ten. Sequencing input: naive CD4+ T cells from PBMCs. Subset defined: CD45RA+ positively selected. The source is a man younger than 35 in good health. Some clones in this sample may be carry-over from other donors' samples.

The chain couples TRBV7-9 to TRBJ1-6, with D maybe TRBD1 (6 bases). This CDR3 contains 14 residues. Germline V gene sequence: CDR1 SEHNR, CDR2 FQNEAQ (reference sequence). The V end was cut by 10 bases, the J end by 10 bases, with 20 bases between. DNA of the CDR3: TGTGCCATCTCGGGAGCAGGGGATGCGTCACCCCTCCACTTT. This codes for CAISGAGDASPLHF.

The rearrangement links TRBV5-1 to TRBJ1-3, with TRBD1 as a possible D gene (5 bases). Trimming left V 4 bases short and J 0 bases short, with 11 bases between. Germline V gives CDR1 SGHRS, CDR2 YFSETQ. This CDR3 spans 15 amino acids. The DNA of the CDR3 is TGCGCCAGCAGCCCTGACAGTAGCTCTGGAAACACCATATATTTT. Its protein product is CASSPDSSSGNTIYF.

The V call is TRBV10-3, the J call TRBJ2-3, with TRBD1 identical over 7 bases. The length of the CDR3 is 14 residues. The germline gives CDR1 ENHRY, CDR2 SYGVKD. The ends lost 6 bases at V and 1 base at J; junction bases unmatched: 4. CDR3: CAIRPDRGTDTQYF. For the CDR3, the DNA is TGTGCCATCAGACCAGACAGGGGCACAGATACGCAGTATTTT.

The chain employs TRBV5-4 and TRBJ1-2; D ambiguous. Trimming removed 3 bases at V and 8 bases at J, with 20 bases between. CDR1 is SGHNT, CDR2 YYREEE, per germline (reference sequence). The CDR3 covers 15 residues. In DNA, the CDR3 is TGTGCCAGCAGCTCGGGGTGGCCCCACACCAACGGCTACACCTTC. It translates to CASSSGWPHTNGYTF. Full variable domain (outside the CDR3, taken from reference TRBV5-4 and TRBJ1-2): ETGVTQSPTHLIKTRGQQVTLRCSSQSGHNTVSWYQQALGQGPQFIFQYYREEENGRGNFPPRFSGLQFPNYSSELNVNALELDDSALYLCASSSGWPHTNGYTFGSGTRLTVV.

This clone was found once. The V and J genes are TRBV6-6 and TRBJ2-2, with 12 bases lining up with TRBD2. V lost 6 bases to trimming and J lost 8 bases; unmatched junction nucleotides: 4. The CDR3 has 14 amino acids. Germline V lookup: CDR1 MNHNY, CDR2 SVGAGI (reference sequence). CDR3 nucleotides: TGTGCCAGCAGGGCGACTAGCGGGAGTGGGGAGCTGTTTTTT. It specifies CASRATSGSGELFF.

CDR3 in DNA: TGTGCCAGCTCACTCAACAGGGACGCGGAGCTGTTTTTT. This gives the protein CASSLNRDAELFF. The chain employs TRBV18 and TRBJ2-2; a weak D match, TRBD1 (6 bases). Trimming shortened V by 4 bases and J by 10 bases, and 13 bases separated the two germline ends. Germline CDR1 is KGHSH and CDR2 is LQKENI. The CDR3 loop spans 13 amino acids.

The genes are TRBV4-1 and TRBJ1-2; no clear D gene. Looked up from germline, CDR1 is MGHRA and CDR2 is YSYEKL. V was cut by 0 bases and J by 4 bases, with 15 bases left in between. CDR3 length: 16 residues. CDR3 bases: TGCGCCAGCAGCCAAGATAACGTAAGGCAGGCCTATGGCTACACCTTC. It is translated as CASSQDNVRQAYGYTF.

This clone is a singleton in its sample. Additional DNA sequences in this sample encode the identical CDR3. CDR3 region: CASSSGQSSYNEQFF. Written as DNA, the CDR3 is TGTGCCAGCAGCTCCGGACAGAGTTCCTACAATGAGCAGTTCTTC. The chain carries TRBV5-8 and TRBJ2-1, with TRBD1 as a possible D gene (6 bases). CDR1 and CDR2 from the germline V gene are SGHTS and YDEGEE. V dropped 3 bases and J dropped 1 base, with 11 bases sitting between them. The CDR3 runs 15 residues. The full variable domain, in which reference TRBV5-8 and TRBJ2-1 provide the parts outside the CDR3, is EAGVTQSPTHLIKTRGQQATLRCSPISGHTSVYWYQQALGLGLQFLLWYDEGEERNRGNFPPRFSGRQFPNYSSELNVNALELEDSALYLCASSSGQSSYNEQFFGPGTRLTVL.

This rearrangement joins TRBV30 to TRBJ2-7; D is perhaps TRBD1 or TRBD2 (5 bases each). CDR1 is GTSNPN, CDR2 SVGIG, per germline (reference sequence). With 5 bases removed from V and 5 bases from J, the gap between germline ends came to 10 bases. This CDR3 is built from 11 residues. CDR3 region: CAWSRDHEQYF. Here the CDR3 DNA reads TGTGCCTGGTCCAGGGACCACGAGCAGTACTTC.

CDR3 nucleotide sequence: TGTGCCAGCAGCCTCATCGAGGGTACTGAAGCTTTCTTT. Protein sequence: CASSLIEGTEAFF. This chain links TRBV6-6 with TRBJ1-1; D remains unclear. V lost 6 bases and J lost 5, with 13 bases in between. Germline V gene data show CDR1 as MNHNY and CDR2 as SVGAGI (reference sequence). The CDR3 runs 13 residues.

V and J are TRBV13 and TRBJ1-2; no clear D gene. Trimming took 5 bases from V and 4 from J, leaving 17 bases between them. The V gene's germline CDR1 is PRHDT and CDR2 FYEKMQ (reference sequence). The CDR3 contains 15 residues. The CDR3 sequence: CASSPGLDGGYGYTF. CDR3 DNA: TGTGCCAGCAGCCCAGGCCTGGACGGTGGCTATGGCTACACCTTC.

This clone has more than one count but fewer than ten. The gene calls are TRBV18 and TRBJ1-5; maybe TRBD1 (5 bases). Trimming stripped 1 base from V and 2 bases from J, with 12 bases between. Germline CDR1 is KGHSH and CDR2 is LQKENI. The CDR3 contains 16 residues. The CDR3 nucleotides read TGTGCCAGCTCACCACAGGGAAGGGGCGGCAATCAGCCCCAGCATTTT. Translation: CASSPQGRGGNQPQHF.

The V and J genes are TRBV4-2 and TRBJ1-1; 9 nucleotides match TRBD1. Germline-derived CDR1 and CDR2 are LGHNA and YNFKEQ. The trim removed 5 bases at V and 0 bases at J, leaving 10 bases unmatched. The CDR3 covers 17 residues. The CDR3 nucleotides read TGTGCCAGCAGCGCGGGGACAGGGAAAGGGATGAACACTGAAGCTTTCTTT. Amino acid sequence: CASSAGTGKGMNTEAFF.

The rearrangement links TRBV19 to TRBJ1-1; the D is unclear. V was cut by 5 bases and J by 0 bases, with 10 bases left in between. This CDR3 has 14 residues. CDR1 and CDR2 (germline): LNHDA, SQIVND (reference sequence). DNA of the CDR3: TGTGCCAGTAGTTCGGCCGGGGTGAACACTGAAGCTTTCTTT. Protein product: CASSSAGVNTEAFF. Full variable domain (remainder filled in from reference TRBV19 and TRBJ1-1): DGGITQSPKYLFRKEGQNVTLSCEQNLNHDAMYWYRQDPGQGLRLIYYSQIVNDFQKGDIAEGYSVSREKKESFPLTVTSAQKNPTAFYLCASSSAGVNTEAFFGQGTRLTVV.

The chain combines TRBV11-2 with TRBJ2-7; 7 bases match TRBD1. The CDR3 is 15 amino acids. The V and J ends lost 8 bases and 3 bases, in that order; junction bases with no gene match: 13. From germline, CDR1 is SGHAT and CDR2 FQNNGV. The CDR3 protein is CASAISPGQNYEQYF. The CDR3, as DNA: TGTGCCAGCGCAATTTCCCCGGGACAGAACTACGAGCAGTACTTC.

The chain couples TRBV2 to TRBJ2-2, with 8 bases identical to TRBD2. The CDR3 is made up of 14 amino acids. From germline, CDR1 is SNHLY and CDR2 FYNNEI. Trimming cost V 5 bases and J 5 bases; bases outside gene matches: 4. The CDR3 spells CASSSGRGTGELFF. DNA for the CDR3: TGTGCCAGCAGTAGCGGGAGAGGAACCGGGGAGCTGTTTTTT.

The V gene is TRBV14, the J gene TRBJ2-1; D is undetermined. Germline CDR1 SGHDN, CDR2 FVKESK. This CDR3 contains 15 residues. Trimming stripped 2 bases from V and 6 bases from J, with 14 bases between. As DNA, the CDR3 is TGTGCCAGCAGCCAAAAATTACCCGGACCCAATGAGCAGTTCTTC. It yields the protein CASSQKLPGPNEQFF.

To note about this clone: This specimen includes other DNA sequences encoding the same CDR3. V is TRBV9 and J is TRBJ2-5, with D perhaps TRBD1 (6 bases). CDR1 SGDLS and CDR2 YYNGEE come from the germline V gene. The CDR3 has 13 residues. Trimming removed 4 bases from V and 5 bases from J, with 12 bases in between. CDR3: CASSPRGWETQYF. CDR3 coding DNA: TGTGCCAGCAGCCCGAGGGGGTGGGAGACCCAGTACTTC.

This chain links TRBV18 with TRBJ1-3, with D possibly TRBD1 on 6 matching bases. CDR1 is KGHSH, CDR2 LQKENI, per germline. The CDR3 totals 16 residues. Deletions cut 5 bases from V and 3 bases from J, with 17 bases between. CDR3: CASSTQGPRGGNTIYF. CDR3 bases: TGTGCCAGCTCAACACAGGGACCGAGAGGTGGAAACACCATATATTTT.

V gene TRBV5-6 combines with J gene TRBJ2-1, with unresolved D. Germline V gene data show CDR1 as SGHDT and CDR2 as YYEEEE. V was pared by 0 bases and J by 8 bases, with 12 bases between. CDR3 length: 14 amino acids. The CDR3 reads CASSLVRFGYEQFF. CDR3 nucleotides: TGTGCCAGCAGCTTGGTTAGGTTTGGGTATGAGCAGTTCTTC.

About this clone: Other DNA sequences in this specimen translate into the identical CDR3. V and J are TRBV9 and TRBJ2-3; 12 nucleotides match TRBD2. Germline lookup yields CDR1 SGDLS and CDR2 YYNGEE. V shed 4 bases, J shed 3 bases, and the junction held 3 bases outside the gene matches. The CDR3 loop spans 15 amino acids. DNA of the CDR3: TGTGCCAGCAGCCTCCTAGCGGGAGGGACAGATACGCAGTATTTT. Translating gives CASSLLAGGTDTQYF.

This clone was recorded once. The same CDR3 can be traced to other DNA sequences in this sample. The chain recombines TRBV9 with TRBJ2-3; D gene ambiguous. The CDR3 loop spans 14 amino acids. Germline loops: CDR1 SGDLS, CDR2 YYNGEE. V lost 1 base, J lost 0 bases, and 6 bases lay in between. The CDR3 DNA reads TGTGCCAGCAGCGTACAAGGGAGCACAGATACGCAGTATTTT. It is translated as CASSVQGSTDTQYF.

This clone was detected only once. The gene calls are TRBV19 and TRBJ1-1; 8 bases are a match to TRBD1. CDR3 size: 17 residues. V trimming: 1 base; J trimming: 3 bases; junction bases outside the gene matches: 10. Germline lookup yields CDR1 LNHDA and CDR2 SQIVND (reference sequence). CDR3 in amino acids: CASSIGTGQGAYTEAFF. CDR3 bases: TGTGCCAGTAGTATAGGTACTGGACAGGGCGCCTACACTGAAGCTTTCTTT.

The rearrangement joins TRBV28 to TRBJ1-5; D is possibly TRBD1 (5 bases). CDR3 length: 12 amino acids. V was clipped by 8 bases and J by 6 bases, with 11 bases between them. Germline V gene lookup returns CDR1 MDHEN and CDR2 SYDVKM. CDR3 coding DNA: TGTGCCAGCGCCGGTGGGGGTCAGCCCCAGCATTTT. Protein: CASAGGGQPQHF.

DNA for the CDR3: TGTGCCAGCAGTCCACCCAGGACAGGGTCTAGCACAGATACGCAGTATTTT. Translated, it gives CASSPPRTGSSTDTQYF. The rearrangement uses TRBV27 and TRBJ2-3; TRBD1 matches 8 bases. In germline, CDR1 is MNHEY, CDR2 SMNVEV (reference sequence). V gave up 5 bases and J gave up 0 bases; unmatched junction bases: 10. This CDR3 spans 17 amino acids.

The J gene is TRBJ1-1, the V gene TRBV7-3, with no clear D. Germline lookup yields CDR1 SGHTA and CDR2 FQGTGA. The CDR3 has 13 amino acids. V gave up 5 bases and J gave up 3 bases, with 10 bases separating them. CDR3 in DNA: TGTGCCAGCAGCGCAAACGGGGACACTGAAGCTTTCTTT. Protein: CASSANGDTEAFF.

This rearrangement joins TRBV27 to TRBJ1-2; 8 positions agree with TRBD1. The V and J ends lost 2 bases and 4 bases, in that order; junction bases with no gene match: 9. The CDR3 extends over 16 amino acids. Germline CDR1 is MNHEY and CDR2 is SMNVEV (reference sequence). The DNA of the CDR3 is TGTGCCAGCAGTTTAGAAGGCGGCAGGGGGCGCTATGGCTACACCTTC. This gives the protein CASSLEGGRGRYGYTF.